The 22 T cell receptor beta chains below come from one sample, sequenced in a study of CD8 T cells in Susac syndrome. Reverse transcription of about 0.5 to 1 ug RNA was carried out with random hexamers. TCRdb independently ran MiXCR on the immunoSEQ multiplex PCR reads; one entry per CDR3 protein. The sample includes hundreds of thousands of distinct CDR3 sequences, 85% to 95% of them seen just once. Source material: CD4+ T cells from PBMCs. These receptor sequences come from a human donor with multiple sclerosis.

The rearrangement links TRBV20-1 to TRBJ2-3; D unresolved. Trimming removed 1 base from V and 5 bases from J, with 10 bases in between. The CDR3 covers 13 residues. The germline V gene encodes CDR1 DFQATT and CDR2 SNEGSKA (reference sequence). This CDR3 reads CSARGVTLDTQYF. Written as DNA, the CDR3 is TGCAGTGCTAGAGGGGTAACGCTAGATACGCAGTATTTT.

This clonotype has more than one count but fewer than ten. The chain is built from TRBV5-4 and TRBJ2-5, with D perhaps given as TRBD1 or TRBD2 (5 bases each). The CDR3 has 13 residues. CDR1 is SGHNT and CDR2 is YYREEE in the germline V gene (reference sequence). V was clipped by 1 base and J by 4 bases, with 8 bases between them. The CDR3 protein is CASSLFGGETQYF. The CDR3 DNA reads as TGTGCCAGCAGCTTGTTTGGGGGAGAGACCCAGTACTTC.

This chain joins TRBV30 and TRBJ1-2; 7 positions agree with TRBD1. Germline V gene sequence: CDR1 GTSNPN, CDR2 SVGIG (reference sequence). J lost 7 bases, V lost 0 bases, and 5 bases had no gene match. This CDR3 is built from 13 residues. CDR3 amino acids: CAWSVRGLGGYTF. CDR3 in DNA: TGTGCCTGGAGTGTGAGGGGGCTTGGTGGCTACACCTTC.

The chain combines TRBV2 with TRBJ1-5; D may be TRBD1 (6 bases). The germline CDR1 and CDR2 sequences are SNHLY and FYNNEI. V gave up 6 bases and J gave up 5 bases, with 17 bases separating them. The CDR3 totals 15 residues. The CDR3: CASRSQGISDQPQHF. The DNA of the CDR3 is TGTGCCAGCAGATCCCAGGGGATTTCGGATCAGCCCCAGCATTTT.

This chain joins TRBV27 and TRBJ2-3; 8 bases align to TRBD1. The germline V gene has CDR1 MNHEY and CDR2 SMNVEV (reference sequence). The CDR3 is made up of 15 amino acids. J gave up 6 bases and V 6 bases, and 11 bases lay outside the gene matches. CDR3 nucleotide sequence: TGTGCCAGCAGGAGGGGCAGGGGGCGTGGGGATACGCAGTATTTT. Amino acids: CASRRGRGRGDTQYF.

The chain carries TRBV20-1 and TRBJ1-4; no reliable D call. Germline assignment: CDR1 DFQATT and CDR2 SNEGSKA (reference sequence). Trimming left V 5 bases short and J 5 bases short, with 12 bases between. CDR3 length equals 13 residues. The CDR3 region is CSAVRTQNEKLFF. CDR3 DNA: TGCAGTGCTGTGAGGACGCAAAATGAAAAACTGTTTTTT.

This sequence joins TRBV15 and TRBJ2-5; the D call may be TRBD1 or TRBD2 (5 bases each). Germline CDR1 is LNHNV and CDR2 is YYDKDF (reference sequence). The CDR3 sequence is 15 residues long. The V gene lost 5 bases and the J gene lost 1 base, with 14 bases spanning the gap. The CDR3 loop is CATSGTRGVQETQYF. CDR3 in DNA: TGTGCCACCAGCGGGACCAGAGGGGTCCAAGAGACCCAGTACTTC.

V usage is TRBV5-4 and J usage is TRBJ2-1; no reliable D call. Germline CDR1 reads SGHNT; CDR2 reads YYREEE (reference sequence). This CDR3 is 16 amino acids long. The V gene lost 0 bases and the J gene lost 1 base, with 11 bases spanning the gap. CDR3 loop: CASSLDRAKSYNEQFF. In nucleotides, the CDR3 is TGTGCCAGCAGCTTGGATCGGGCGAAATCCTACAATGAGCAGTTCTTC.

This rearrangement joins TRBV4-1 to TRBJ1-1, with 8 bases matching TRBD1. Germline CDR1 is MGHRA and CDR2 is YSYEKL. Trimming at V came to 5 bases and at J to 2 bases, leaving 4 bases not matched to a gene. The CDR3 has 14 residues. CDR3 residues: CASSDRGRNTEAFF. CDR3 nucleotides: TGCGCCAGCAGCGACAGGGGACGTAACACTGAAGCTTTCTTT.

This chain links TRBV12-3 or TRBV12-4 with TRBJ2-5; TRBD2 matches at 8 bases. The trim removed 3 bases at V and 7 bases at J, leaving 7 bases unmatched. CDR3 length: 14 amino acids. CDR3: CASSLGRREGTQYF. The DNA for the CDR3 is TGTGCCAGCAGTTTGGGGCGTCGGGAGGGGACCCAGTACTTC.

This chain links TRBV5-1 with TRBJ1-1, with no clear D. This CDR3 region has 15 residues. The V and J ends lost 2 bases and 0 bases respectively, with 11 bases between them. Germline lookup yields CDR1 SGHRS and CDR2 YFSETQ. In DNA form, the CDR3 reads TGCGCCAGCAGCTTCTTCGGAGATTTGAACACTGAAGCTTTCTTT. Protein sequence: CASSFFGDLNTEAFF.

The chain employs TRBV6-1 and TRBJ2-1; 11 bases are a match to TRBD1. The CDR3 consists of 16 residues. CDR1 and CDR2 from the germline V gene are MNHNS and SASEGT. The V and J ends lost 4 bases and 7 bases, in that order; junction bases with no gene match: 9. The CDR3 spells CASSAPGQGVGNEQFF. The CDR3 DNA is TGTGCCAGCAGTGCGCCGGGACAGGGGGTTGGGAATGAGCAGTTCTTC.

The chain joins TRBV2 to TRBJ2-6, with TRBD1 matching 9 bases. The CDR3 is 18 amino acids. CDR1 is SNHLY and CDR2 is FYNNEI in the germline V gene. Losses at the gene ends were 3 bases for V and 1 base for J; bases not matched to a gene: 7. This CDR3 reads CASSDRDRAFSGANVLTF. For the CDR3, the DNA is TGTGCCAGCAGTGACCGGGACAGGGCTTTTTCTGGGGCCAACGTCCTGACTTTC.

The CDR3 nucleotides read TGTGCCAGCAGTGAATTCCAGGGGCATCACGAGCAGTACTTC. It yields the protein CASSEFQGHHEQYF. The chain carries TRBV25-1 and TRBJ2-7, with TRBD1 as a possible D gene (6 bases). The germline gives CDR1 MGHDK, CDR2 SYGVNS. The V end was cut by 1 base, the J end by 5 bases, with 12 bases between. The CDR3 is 14 residues long.

The chain carries TRBV27 and TRBJ1-1; D not resolved. Trimming shortened V by 6 bases and J by 5 bases, and 16 bases separated the two germline ends. The CDR3 totals 14 residues. Germline loops: CDR1 MNHEY, CDR2 SMNVEV (reference sequence). Written as DNA, the CDR3 is TGTGCCAGCAGGGGCCACTTGGTTGGGACTGAAGCTTTCTTT. Protein sequence: CASRGHLVGTEAFF.

This chain joins TRBV9 and TRBJ1-1, with 8 bases fitting TRBD1. Germline V gene lookup returns CDR1 SGDLS and CDR2 YYNGEE. CDR3 length equals 16 residues. V trimming: 0 bases; J trimming: 5 bases; junction bases outside the gene matches: 9. CDR3 loop: CASSVAGQGVGTEAFF. The CDR3 nucleotides read TGTGCCAGCAGCGTAGCAGGACAGGGCGTAGGGACTGAAGCTTTCTTT.

CDR3 bases: TGCAGTGCTAGAGAGAGGACCCTGAACACTGAAGCTTTCTTT. This codes for CSARERTLNTEAFF. The rearrangement links TRBV20-1 to TRBJ1-1; D is undetermined. Trimming shortened V by 0 bases and J by 0 bases, and 8 bases separated the two germline ends. Germline V lookup: CDR1 DFQATT, CDR2 SNEGSKA (reference sequence). This CDR3 region has 14 residues.

This clonotype showed up just once. The V call is TRBV7-9, the J call TRBJ2-5; D gene unclear. The V end was cut by 5 bases, the J end by 5 bases, with 9 bases between. Germline values: CDR1 SEHNR, CDR2 FQNEAQ (reference sequence). The CDR3 is made up of 12 amino acids. The CDR3 sequence is CASSPGYETQYF. DNA for the CDR3: TGTGCCAGCAGCCCTGGCTACGAGACCCAGTACTTC.

This rearrangement joins TRBV6-2 or TRBV6-3 to TRBJ2-1, with D perhaps matching TRBD1 (6 bases). The V gene's germline CDR1 is MNHEY and CDR2 SVGEGT. The CDR3 runs to 15 residues. V lost 2 bases, J lost 0 bases, and 8 bases lay in between. CDR3 nucleotide sequence: TGTGCCAGCAGTTACATAGGGGGCTCCTACAATGAGCAGTTCTTC. This translates into CASSYIGGSYNEQFF.

CDR3 sequence reads: CSAMGLPNYGYTF. The DNA of the CDR3 is TGCAGTGCCATGGGACTACCTAACTATGGCTACACCTTC. The chain uses TRBV20-1 and TRBJ1-2, with a tentative D call TRBD1 (5 bases). V shed 6 bases and J shed 0 bases, with 11 bases lying between them. The CDR3 has 13 residues. Germline V lookup: CDR1 DFQATT, CDR2 SNEGSKA (reference sequence).

The V gene is TRBV5-4, the J gene TRBJ2-5; unclear D gene. The CDR3 totals 14 residues. Per germline, CDR1 SGHNT and CDR2 YYREEE (reference sequence). With 0 bases removed from V and 5 bases from J, the gap between germline ends came to 11 bases. The CDR3 spells CASSLVTQVETQYF. The CDR3 DNA sequence: TGTGCCAGCAGCTTGGTTACTCAGGTGGAGACCCAGTACTTC. The variable domain in full, completed from reference TRBV5-4 and TRBJ2-5, reads ETGVTQSPTHLIKTRGQQVTLRCSSQSGHNTVSWYQQALGQGPQFIFQYYREEENGRGNFPPRFSGLQFPNYSSELNVNALELDDSALYLCASSLVTQVETQYFGPGTRLLVL.

The chain carries TRBV20-1 and TRBJ2-3, with TRBD2 matching over 16 bases. In germline, CDR1 is DFQATT, CDR2 SNEGSKA (reference sequence). This CDR3 region has 15 residues. Losses at the gene ends were 2 bases for V and 7 bases for J; bases not matched to a gene: 3. This CDR3 is CSARSGLAGGYTQYF. CDR3 DNA: TGCAGTGCTAGATCGGGACTAGCGGGAGGGTATACGCAGTATTTT.